This entry features one TCR beta chain sequence. What it binds is not known. This may be a read error: a much more frequent sequence differs by one nucleotide. This sample's time point: newly diagnosed GD, antithyroid drugs for less than 3 months. Researchers made the TCR library from RNA that was extracted from PBMCs. This sample was included in a study of regulatory T cells in long-lasting Graves disease. About the research overall: New Graves' disease cases had less than 3 months of antithyroid drugs. Findings and caveats of the study: For persistent Graves' patients, TCR diversity was lower than for newly diagnosed ones.

Arm-PCR with iRepertoire HTBI primers amplified the CDR3 regions for these TCR beta libraries. TCRdb re-analysed the multiplex PCR reads in MiXCR, keeping a single row per CDR3 protein. The table records 440,000 or so distinct CDR3 sequences, under 15% of them present only once. J was trimmed by 5 bases and V by 11 bases; bases with no gene match: 14. In germline, CDR1 is SGHAT, CDR2 FQNNGV. The CDR3 contains 15 residues. Another study also made use of these data, one on T cells in Graves' hyperthyroidism and ophthalmopathy. From that paper: Hyperthyroidism in the patients, aged 18 to 65, was newly diagnosed and under 2 months in duration. Initially, a first-round RT-PCR of the TCR CDR3 employed the HTBI primer set.

The sample here was peripheral blood mononuclear cells (PBMCs), taken at new diagnosis, from a patient treated with antithyroid drugs. The clonotype originates from a woman in her 30s with Graves disease. The V and J genes are TRBV11-2 and TRBJ2-7; the match to TRBD2 covers 11 bases. CDR3 sequence: CAGNPLAGGIHEQYF. The CDR3 nucleotides read TGTGCCGGCAACCCCCTAGCGGGAGGAATCCACGAGCAGTACTTC.